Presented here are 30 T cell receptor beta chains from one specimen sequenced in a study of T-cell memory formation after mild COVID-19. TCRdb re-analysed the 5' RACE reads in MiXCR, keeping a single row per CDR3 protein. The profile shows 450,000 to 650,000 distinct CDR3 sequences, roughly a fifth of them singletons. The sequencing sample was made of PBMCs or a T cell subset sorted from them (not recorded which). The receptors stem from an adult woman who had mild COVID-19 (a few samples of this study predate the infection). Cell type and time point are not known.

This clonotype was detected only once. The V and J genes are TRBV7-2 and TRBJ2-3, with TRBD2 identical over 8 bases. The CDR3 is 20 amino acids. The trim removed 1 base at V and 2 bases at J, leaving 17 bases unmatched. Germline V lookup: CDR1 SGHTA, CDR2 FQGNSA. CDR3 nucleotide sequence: TGTGCCAGCAGCTTAGGATCGGGGGGCTTAGCGGGAATGACCACAGATACGCAGTATTTT. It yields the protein CASSLGSGGLAGMTTDTQYF.

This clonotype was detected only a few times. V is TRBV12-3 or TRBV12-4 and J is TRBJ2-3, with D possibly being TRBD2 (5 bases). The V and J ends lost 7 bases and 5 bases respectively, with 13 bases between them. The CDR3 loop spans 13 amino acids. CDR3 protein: CASTRGAQDTQYF. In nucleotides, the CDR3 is TGTGCCAGCACTCGGGGAGCGCAAGATACGCAGTATTTT.

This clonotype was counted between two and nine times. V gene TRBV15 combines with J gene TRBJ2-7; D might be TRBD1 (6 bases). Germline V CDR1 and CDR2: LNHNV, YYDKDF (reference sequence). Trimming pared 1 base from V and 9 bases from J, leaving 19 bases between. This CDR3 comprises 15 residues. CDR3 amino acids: CATSRGLSTGRSQYF. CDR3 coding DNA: TGTGCCACCAGCAGAGGGTTAAGCACAGGGCGATCGCAGTACTTC.

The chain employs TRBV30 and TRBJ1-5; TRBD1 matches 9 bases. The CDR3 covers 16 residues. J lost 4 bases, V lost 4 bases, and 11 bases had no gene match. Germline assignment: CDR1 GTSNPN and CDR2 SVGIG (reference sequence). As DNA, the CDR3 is TGTGCCTGGACCTCCGGACAGGGGTACCAAAATCAGCCCCAGCATTTT. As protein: CAWTSGQGYQNQPQHF.

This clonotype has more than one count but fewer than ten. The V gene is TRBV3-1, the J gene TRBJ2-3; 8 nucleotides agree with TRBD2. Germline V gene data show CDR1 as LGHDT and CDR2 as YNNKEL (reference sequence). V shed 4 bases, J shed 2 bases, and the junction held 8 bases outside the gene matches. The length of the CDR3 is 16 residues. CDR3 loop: CASSPELAAYTDTQYF. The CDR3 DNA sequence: TGTGCCAGCAGCCCCGAACTAGCGGCCTACACAGATACGCAGTATTTT.

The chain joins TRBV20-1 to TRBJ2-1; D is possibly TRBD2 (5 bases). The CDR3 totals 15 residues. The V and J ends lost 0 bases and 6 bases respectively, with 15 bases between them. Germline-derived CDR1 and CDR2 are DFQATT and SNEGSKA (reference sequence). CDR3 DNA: TGCAGTGCTAGAGATCGGGGATGGTCCGTCAATGAGCAGTTCTTC. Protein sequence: CSARDRGWSVNEQFF.

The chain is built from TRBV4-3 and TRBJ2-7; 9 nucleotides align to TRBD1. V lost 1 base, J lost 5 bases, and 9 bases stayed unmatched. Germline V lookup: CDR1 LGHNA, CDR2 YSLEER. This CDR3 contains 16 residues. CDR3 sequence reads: CASSQGRDRALDEQYF. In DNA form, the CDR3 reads TGCGCCAGCAGCCAAGGCCGGGACAGGGCATTGGACGAGCAGTACTTC.

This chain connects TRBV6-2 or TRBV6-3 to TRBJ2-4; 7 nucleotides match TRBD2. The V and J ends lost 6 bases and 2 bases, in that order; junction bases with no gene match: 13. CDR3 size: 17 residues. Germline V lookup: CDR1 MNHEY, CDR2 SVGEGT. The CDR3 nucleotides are TGTGCCAGCAGCCTGCGAGATAGCGGGTGGACCAAAAACATTCAGTACTTC. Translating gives CASSLRDSGWTKNIQYF.

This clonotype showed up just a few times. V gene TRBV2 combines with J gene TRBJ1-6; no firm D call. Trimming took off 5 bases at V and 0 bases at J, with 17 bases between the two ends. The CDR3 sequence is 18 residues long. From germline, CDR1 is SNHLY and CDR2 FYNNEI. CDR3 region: CASSLSGGLSSYNSPLHF. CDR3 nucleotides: TGTGCCAGCAGTTTAAGCGGAGGGCTAAGCTCCTATAATTCACCCCTCCACTTT.

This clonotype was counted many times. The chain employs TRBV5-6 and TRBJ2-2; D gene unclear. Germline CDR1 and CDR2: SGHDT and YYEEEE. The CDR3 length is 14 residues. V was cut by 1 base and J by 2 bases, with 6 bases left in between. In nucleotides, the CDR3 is TGTGCCAGCAGCTTGACCCGTAACACCGGGGAGCTGTTTTTT. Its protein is CASSLTRNTGELFF.

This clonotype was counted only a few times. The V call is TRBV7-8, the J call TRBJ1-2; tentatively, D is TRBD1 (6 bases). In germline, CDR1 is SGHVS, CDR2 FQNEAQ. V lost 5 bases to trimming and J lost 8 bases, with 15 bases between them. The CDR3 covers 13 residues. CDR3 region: CASSADSAAGYTF. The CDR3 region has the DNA TGTGCCAGCAGCGCGGACAGCGCGGCCGGCTACACCTTC.

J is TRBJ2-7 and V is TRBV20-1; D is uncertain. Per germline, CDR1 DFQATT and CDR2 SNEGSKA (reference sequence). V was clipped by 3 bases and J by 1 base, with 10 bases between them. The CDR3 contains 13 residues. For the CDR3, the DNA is TGCAGTGCTAGGGCAGCCCCATCCTACGAGCAGTACTTC. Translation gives CSARAAPSYEQYF.

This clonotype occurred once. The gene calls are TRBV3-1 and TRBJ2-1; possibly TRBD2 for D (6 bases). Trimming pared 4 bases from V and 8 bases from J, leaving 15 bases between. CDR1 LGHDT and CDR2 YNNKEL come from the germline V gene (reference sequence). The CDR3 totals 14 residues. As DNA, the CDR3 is TGTGCCAGCAGCCTTTCCGGGGCGGGGTATGAGCAGTTCTTC. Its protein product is CASSLSGAGYEQFF.

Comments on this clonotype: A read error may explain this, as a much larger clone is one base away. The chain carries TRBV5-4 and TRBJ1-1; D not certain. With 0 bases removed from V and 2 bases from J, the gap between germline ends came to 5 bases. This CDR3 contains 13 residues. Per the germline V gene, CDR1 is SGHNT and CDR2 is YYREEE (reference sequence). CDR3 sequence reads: CASSLDINTEAFF. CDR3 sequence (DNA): TGTGCCAGCAGCTTGGACATAAACACTGAAGCTTTCTTT.

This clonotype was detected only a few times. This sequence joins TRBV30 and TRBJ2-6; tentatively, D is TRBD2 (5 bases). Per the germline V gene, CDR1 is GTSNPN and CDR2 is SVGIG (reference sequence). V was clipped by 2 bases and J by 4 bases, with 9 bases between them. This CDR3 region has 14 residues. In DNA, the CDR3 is TGTGCCTGGAGTATGGACTCCGGGGCCAACGTCCTGACTTTC. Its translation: CAWSMDSGANVLTF. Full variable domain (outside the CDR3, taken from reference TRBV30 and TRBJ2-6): SQTIHQWPATLVQPVGSPLSLECTVEGTSNPNLYWYRQAAGRGLQLLFYSVGIGQISSEVPQNLSASRPQDRQFILSSKKLLLSDSGFYLCAWSMDSGANVLTFGAGSRLTVL.

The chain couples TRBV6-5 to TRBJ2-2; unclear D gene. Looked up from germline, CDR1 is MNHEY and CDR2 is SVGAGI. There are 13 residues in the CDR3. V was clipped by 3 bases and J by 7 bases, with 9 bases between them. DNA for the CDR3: TGTGCCAGCAGTTATGTCAGAAACGGGGAGCTGTTTTTT. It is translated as CASSYVRNGELFF.

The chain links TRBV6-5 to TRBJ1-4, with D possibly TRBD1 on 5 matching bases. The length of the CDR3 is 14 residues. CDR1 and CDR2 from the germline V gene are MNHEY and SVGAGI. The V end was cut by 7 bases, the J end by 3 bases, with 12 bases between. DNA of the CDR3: TGTGCCAGCAAAACGGGGGGGGCTAATGAAAAACTGTTTTTT. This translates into CASKTGGANEKLFF.

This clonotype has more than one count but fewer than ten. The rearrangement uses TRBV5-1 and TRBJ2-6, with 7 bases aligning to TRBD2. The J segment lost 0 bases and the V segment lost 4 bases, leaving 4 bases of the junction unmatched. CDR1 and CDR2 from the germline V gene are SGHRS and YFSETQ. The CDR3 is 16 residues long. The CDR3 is CASSAAGHSGANVLTF. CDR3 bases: TGCGCCAGCAGCGCAGCGGGGCACTCTGGGGCCAACGTCCTGACTTTC.

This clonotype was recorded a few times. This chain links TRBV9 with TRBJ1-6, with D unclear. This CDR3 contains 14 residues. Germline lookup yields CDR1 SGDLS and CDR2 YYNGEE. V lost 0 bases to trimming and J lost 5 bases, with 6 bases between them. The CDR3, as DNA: TGTGCCAGCAGCGTAGGGGTGGATAATTCACCCCTCCACTTT. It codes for CASSVGVDNSPLHF. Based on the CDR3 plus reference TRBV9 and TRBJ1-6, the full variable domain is DSGVTQTPKHLITATGQRVTLRCSPRSGDLSVYWYQQSLDQGLQFLIQYYNGEERAKGNILERFSAQQFPDLHSELNLSSLELGDSALYFCASSVGVDNSPLHFGNGTRLTVT.

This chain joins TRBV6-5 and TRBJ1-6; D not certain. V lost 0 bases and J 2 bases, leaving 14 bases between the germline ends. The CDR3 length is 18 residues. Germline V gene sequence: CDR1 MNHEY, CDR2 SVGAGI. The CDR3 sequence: CASSYSRTAITYNSPLHF. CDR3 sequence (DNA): TGTGCCAGCAGTTACTCCCGGACCGCAATAACCTATAATTCACCCCTCCACTTT.

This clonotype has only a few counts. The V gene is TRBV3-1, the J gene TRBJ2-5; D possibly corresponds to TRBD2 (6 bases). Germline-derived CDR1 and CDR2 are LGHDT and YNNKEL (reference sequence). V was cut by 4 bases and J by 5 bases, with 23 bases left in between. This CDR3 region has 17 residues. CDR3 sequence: CASSLTGSGPKGETQYF. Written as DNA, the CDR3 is TGTGCCAGCAGCCTAACCGGGAGCGGTCCCAAGGGGGAGACCCAGTACTTC.

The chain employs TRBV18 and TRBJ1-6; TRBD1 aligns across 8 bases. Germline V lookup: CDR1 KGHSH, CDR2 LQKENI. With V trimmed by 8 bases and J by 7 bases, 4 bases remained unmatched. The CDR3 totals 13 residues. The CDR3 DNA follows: TGTGCCAGCGGACAGGGCAGGAATTCACCCCTCCACTTT. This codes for CASGQGRNSPLHF.

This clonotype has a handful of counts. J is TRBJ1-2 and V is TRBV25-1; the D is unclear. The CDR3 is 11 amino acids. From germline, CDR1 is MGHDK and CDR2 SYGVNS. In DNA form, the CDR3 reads TGTGCTACCGGTGCCAACTATGGCTACACCTTC. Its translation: CATGANYGYTF.

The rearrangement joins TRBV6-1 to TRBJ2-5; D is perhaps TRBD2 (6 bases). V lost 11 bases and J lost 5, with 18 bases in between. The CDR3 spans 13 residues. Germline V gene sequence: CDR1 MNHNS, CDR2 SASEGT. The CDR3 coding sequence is TGTGCCTGCCGATCGGGGGTTTTGGAGACCCAGTACTTC. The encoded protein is CACRSGVLETQYF.

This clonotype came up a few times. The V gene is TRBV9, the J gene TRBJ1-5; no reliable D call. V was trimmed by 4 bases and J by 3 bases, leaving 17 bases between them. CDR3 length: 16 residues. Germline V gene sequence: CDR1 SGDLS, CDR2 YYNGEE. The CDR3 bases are TGTGCCAGCAGCCCCCACTGGGCGGGTGACAATCAGCCCCAGCATTTT. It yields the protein CASSPHWAGDNQPQHF. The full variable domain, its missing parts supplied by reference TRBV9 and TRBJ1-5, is DSGVTQTPKHLITATGQRVTLRCSPRSGDLSVYWYQQSLDQGLQFLIQYYNGEERAKGNILERFSAQQFPDLHSELNLSSLELGDSALYFCASSPHWAGDNQPQHFGDGTRLSIL.

The CDR3 loop reads CATSRGGGPNEQFF. The CDR3 DNA follows: TGTGCCACCAGTAGGGGGGGGGGCCCCAATGAGCAGTTCTTC. The chain uses TRBV24-1 and TRBJ2-1; a weak D match, TRBD2 (7 bases). Germline loops: CDR1 KGHDR, CDR2 SFDVKD. V dropped 6 bases and J dropped 6 bases, with 14 bases sitting between them. There are 14 residues in the CDR3.

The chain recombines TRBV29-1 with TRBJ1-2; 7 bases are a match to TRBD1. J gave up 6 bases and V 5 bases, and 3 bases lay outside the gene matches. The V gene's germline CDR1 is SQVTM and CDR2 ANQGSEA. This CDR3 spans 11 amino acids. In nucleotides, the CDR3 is TGCAGCGTTCAGGGGGGGGATGGCTACACCTTC. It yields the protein CSVQGGDGYTF.

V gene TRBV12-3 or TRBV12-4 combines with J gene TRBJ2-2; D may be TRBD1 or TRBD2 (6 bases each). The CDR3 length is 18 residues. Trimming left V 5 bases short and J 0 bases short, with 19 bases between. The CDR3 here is CASSPSGWGAANTGELFF. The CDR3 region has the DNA TGTGCCAGCAGTCCGTCTGGATGGGGGGCCGCGAACACCGGGGAGCTGTTTTTT.

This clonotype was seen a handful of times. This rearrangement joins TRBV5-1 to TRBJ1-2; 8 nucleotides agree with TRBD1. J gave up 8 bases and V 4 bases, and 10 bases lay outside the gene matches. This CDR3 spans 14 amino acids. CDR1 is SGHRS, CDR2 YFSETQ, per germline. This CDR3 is CASSPDGQGRGYTF. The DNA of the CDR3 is TGCGCCAGCAGCCCGGACGGACAGGGACGCGGCTACACCTTC.

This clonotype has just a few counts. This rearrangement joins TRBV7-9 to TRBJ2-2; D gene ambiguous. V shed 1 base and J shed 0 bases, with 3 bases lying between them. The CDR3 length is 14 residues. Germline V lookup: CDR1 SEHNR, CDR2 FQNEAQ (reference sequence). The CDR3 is CASSLDTNTGELFF. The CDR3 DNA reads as TGTGCCAGCAGCTTAGATACGAACACCGGGGAGCTGTTTTTT.